This passage covers 7 T cell receptor beta chains from one sample sequenced in a study of neoadjuvant nivolumab and ipilimumab in lung cancer. Sequencing was performed with immunoSEQ multiplex PCR; in TCRdb, only in-frame clones are kept and a portion is missing. The repertoire has roughly 7,300 clones, about 85% of them found once; the top ten carry around 7%. The source was tumor tissue, collected after neoadjuvant nivolumab, alone or with ipilimumab, at or shortly before surgery. These receptors came from an adult with non-small cell lung cancer.

This clone occurred once. CDR3 residues: CASSYPDRFYGYTF. The CDR3 region has the DNA TGTGCCAGCAGCTATCCCGACAGATTCTATGGCTACACCTTC. The genes are TRBV28 and TRBJ1-2; a weak D match, TRBD1 (5 bases). From germline, CDR1 is MDHEN and CDR2 SYDVKM. The V and J ends lost 6 bases and 4 bases respectively, with 15 bases between them. This CDR3 comprises 14 residues.

The chain recombines TRBV7-8 with TRBJ1-1; the D is unclear. The CDR3 has 17 amino acids. V lost 2 bases to trimming and J lost 0 bases, with 16 bases between them. Germline assignment: CDR1 SGHVS and CDR2 FQNEAQ. The CDR3 protein is CASSLRFGEAMNTEAFF. The DNA for the CDR3 is TGTGCCAGCAGCTTAAGATTTGGGGAGGCCATGAACACTGAAGCTTTCTTT. The full variable domain, completed using reference TRBV7-8 and TRBJ1-1, is GAGVSQSPRYKVAKRGQDVALRCDPISGHVSLFWYQQALGQGPEFLTYFQNEAQLDKSGLPSDRFFAERPEGSVSTLKIQRTQQEDSAVYLCASSLRFGEAMNTEAFFGQGTRLTVV.

This chain uses TRBV4-3 with TRBJ2-1, with D unclear. In germline, CDR1 is LGHNA, CDR2 YSLEER. V shed 0 bases and J shed 4 bases, with 10 bases lying between them. CDR3 size: 15 residues. The CDR3 region is CASSQERASYNEQFF. The CDR3 DNA is TGCGCCAGCAGCCAAGAAAGGGCATCTTACAATGAGCAGTTCTTC.

The chain carries TRBV7-6 and TRBJ1-6; 11 positions agree with TRBD1. The CDR3 has 15 amino acids. Losses at the gene ends were 5 bases for V and 6 bases for J; bases not matched to a gene: 3. CDR1 and CDR2 from the germline V gene are SGHVS and FNYEAQ. The CDR3 DNA sequence: TGTGCCAGCAGCCGCGGGACAGGGGGTAATTCACCCCTCCACTTT. Translation gives CASSRGTGGNSPLHF. Looking up the rest from reference TRBV7-6 and TRBJ1-6 gives the full variable domain: GAGVSQSPRYKVTKRGQDVALRCDPISGHVSLYWYRQALGQGPEFLTYFNYEAQQDKSGLPNDRFSAERPEGSISTLTIQRTEQRDSAMYRCASSRGTGGNSPLHFGNGTRLTVT.

This chain joins TRBV4-1 and TRBJ1-4; 9 nucleotides line up with TRBD1. V lost 2 bases and J lost 8; bases outside the gene matches: 3. CDR1 is MGHRA, CDR2 YSYEKL, per germline. The CDR3 consists of 14 residues. As DNA, the CDR3 is TGCGCCAGCAGCCAACGACAGGGGGGGGAAAAACTGTTTTTT. Its protein product is CASSQRQGGEKLFF.

This chain links TRBV29-1 with TRBJ1-2, with unresolved D. This CDR3 is 14 amino acids long. Germline assignment: CDR1 SQVTM and CDR2 ANQGSEA. V was pared by 3 bases and J by 0 bases, with 11 bases between. CDR3 DNA: TGCAGCGTTGAGGAGAGGACTACTAACTATGGCTACACCTTC. Its translation: CSVEERTTNYGYTF.

This clone was seen only a few times. This chain's CDR3 is CATSKPWSGGITDTQYF. DNA for the CDR3: TGTGCCACCAGCAAACCCTGGAGCGGTGGGATCACAGATACGCAGTATTTT. The chain employs TRBV15 and TRBJ2-3, with D perhaps matching TRBD2 (5 bases). Germline-derived CDR1 and CDR2 are LNHNV and YYDKDF (reference sequence). Trimming took 4 bases from V and 2 from J, leaving 19 bases between them. The CDR3 covers 17 residues.